This T cell receptor (beta chain) was retrieved from a study of response to subunit inactivated influenza vaccine. TCRdb re-derived calls from the RT-PCR reads in MiXCR, one entry per CDR3 protein. The data contain about 780,000 distinct CDR3 sequences, roughly 18% of them singletons. As for this clonotype: Its matching antigen is unknown.

Study-wide findings and caveats: Authors proposed each seasonal influenza vaccination draws in few new T cells.

The germline V gene encodes CDR1 SGHRS and CDR2 YFSETQ. The CDR3 extends over 14 amino acids. Trimming removed 4 bases at V and 0 bases at J, with 10 bases between. This chain joins TRBV5-1 and TRBJ2-5; D call uncertain. The sample was PBMCs from blood, taken less than 6 days after vaccination. The sequence came from a man aged 50 to 59 who received an inactivated influenza vaccine. CDR3 bases: TGCGCCAGCAGCGGGCTGGGGAACCAAGAGACCCAGTACTTC. This gives the protein CASSGLGNQETQYF.